The T cell receptor (beta chain) described here comes from a study of cytomegalovirus exposure and HLA in healthy donors. Trimming cost V 4 bases and J 1 base; bases outside gene matches: 0. The germline V gene encodes CDR1 MNHNY and CDR2 SVGAGI (reference sequence). CDR3 length equals 14 residues. Note on this clone: Its antigen is currently unknown.

Broader study findings: Reports state that TCR beta sequences accurately predicted most subjects' HLA-A and HLA-B alleles.

PCR primers comprised 60 Vbeta and 13 Jbeta primers. Authors' processing steps: A follow-up analysis tallied tens of millions of unique TCR beta chains, about 10 million shared. Some clones are missing from TCRdb's copy, which holds only in-frame ones; the method was immunoSEQ multiplex PCR. Clone size and the V and J calls come from that table; the DNA yielded D and trimming. The table lists 180,000 or so clones, 70% to 75% of them singletons, with 2.5% to 3.5% in the top ten. The sample consisted of PBMCs. The chain links TRBV6-6 to TRBJ2-7; 11 bases are shared with TRBD1. The receptor was derived from a male donor in good health and CMV-seronegative. DNA of the CDR3: TGTGCCAGCAGTTGGGACAGGGGGTCCTACGAGCAGTACTTC. The encoded protein is CASSWDRGSYEQYF.